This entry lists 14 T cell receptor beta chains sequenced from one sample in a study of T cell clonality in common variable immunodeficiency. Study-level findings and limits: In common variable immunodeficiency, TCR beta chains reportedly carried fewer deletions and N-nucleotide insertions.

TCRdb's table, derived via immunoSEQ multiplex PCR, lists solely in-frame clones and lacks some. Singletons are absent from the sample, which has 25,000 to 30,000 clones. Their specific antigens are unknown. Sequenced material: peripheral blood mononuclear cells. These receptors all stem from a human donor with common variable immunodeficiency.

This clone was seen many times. The sequenced CDR3 bases are TGTGCCAGCTTGGGAACAGGGTTAGAG. It is translated as CASLGTGLE. The complete CDR3 sequence is CASLGTGLEAFF. The chain joins TRBV7-8 to TRBJ1-1; D may be TRBD1 (6 bases). The read finishes 3 residues shy of the CDR3 end, and the germline J gene is used to complete it. This CDR3 is 12 amino acids long. Germline loops: CDR1 SGHVS, CDR2 FQNEAQ.

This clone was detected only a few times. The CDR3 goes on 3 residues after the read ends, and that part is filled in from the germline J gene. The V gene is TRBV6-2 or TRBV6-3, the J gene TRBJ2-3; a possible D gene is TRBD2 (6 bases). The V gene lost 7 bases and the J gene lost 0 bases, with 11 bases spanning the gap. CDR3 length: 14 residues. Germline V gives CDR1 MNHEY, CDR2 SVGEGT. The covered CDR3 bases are TGTGCCAGCAAGCTAGCGCTGAGCACAGATACG. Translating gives CASKLALSTDT. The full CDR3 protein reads CASKLALSTDTQYF.

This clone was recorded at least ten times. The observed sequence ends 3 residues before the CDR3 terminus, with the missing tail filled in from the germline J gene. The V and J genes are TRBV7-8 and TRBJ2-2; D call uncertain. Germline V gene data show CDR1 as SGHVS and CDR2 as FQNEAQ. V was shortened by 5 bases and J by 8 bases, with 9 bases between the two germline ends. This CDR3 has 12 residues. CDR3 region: CASSHQLGELFF. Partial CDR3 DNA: TGTGCCAGCAGCCATCAACTAGGGGAG.

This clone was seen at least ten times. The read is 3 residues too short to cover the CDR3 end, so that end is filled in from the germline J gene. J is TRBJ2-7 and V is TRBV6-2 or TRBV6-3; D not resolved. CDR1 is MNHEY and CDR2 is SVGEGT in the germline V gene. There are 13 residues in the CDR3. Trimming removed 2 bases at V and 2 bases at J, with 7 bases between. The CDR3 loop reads CASSYKLPYEQYF. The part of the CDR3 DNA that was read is TGTGCCAGCAGTTACAAGCTACCCTACGAG.

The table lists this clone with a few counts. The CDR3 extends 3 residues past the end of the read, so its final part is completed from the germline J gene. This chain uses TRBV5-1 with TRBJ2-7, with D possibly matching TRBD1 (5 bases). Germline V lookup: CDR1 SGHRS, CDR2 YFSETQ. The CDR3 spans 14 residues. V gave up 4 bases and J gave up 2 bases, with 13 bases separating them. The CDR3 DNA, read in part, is TGCGCCAGCAGCCCGGAACAGGCAGCCTACGAG. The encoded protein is CASSPEQAAYE. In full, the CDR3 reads CASSPEQAAYEQYF.

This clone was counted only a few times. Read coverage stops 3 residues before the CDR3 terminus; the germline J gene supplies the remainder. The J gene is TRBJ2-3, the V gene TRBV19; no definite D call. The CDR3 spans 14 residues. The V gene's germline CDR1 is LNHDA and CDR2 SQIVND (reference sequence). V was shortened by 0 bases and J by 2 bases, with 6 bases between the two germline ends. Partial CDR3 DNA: TGTGCCAGTAGTATAGATGAGGTCACAGATACG. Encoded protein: CASSIDEVTDT. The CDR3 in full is CASSIDEVTDTQYF.

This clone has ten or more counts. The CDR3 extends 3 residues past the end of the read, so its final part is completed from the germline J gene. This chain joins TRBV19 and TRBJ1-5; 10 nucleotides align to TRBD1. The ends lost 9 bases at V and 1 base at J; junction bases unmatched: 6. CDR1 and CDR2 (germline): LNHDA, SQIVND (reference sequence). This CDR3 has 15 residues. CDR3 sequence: CASYLTGGSNQPQHF. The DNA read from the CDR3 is TGTGCCAGCTACTTGACAGGGGGCAGCAATCAGCCC.

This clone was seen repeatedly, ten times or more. The sequenced CDR3 bases are TGTGCCAGCAGCGTCACAGGGTATAACACCGGGGAG. Amino acids: CASSVTGYNTGE. The CDR3 in its entirety is CASSVTGYNTGELFF. The V and J genes are TRBV11-2 and TRBJ2-2, with D tentatively TRBD1 (6 bases). The read falls 3 residues short of the CDR3 end, and the missing part is taken from the germline J gene. CDR3 size: 15 residues. Germline V lookup: CDR1 SGHAT, CDR2 FQNNGV. V dropped 5 bases and J dropped 2 bases, with 12 bases sitting between them.

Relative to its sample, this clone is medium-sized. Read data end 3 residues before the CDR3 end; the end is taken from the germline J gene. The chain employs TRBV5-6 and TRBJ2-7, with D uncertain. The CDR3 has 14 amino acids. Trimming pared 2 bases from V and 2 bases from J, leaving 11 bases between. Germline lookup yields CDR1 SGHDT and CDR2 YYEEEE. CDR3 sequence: CASSFELSPYEQYF. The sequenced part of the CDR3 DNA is TGTGCCAGCAGCTTCGAGCTTTCCCCCTACGAG.

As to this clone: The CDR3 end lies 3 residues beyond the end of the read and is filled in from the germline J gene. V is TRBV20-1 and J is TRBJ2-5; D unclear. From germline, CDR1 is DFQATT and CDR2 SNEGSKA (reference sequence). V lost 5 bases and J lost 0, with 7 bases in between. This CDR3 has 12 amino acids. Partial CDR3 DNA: TGCAGTGCTTCCCCGTACCAAGAGACC. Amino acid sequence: CSASPYQET. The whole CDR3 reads CSASPYQETQYF.

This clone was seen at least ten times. The DNA read from the CDR3 is TGCAGTGCTAGAGATCTTCGGGGGGCGAAGACGGGTGGC. Translation: CSARDLRGAKTGG. The full CDR3 protein is CSARDLRGAKTGGYTF. The chain joins TRBV20-1 to TRBJ1-2, with D perhaps matching TRBD1 (6 bases). The read falls 3 residues short of the CDR3 end, and the missing part is taken from the germline J gene. Germline CDR1 is DFQATT and CDR2 is SNEGSKA (reference sequence). Trimming took 0 bases from V and 7 from J, leaving 21 bases between them. The CDR3 has 16 amino acids.

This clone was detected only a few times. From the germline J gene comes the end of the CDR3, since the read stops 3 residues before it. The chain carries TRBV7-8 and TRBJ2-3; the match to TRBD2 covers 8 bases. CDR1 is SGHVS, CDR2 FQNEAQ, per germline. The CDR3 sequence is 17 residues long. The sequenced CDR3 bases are TGTGCCAGCAGCTTCAGACTCGGACTAGCCGGCGGGGTAACG. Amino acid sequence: CASSFRLGLAGGVT. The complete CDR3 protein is CASSFRLGLAGGVTQYF.

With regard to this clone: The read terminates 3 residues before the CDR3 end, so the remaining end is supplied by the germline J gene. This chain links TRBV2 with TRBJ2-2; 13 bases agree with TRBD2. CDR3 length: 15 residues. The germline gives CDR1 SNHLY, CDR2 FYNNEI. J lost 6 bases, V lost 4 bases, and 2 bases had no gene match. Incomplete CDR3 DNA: TGTGCCAGCAGTGGGACTAGCGGGAGTCCCGGGGAG. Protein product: CASSGTSGSPGE. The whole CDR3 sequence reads CASSGTSGSPGELFF.

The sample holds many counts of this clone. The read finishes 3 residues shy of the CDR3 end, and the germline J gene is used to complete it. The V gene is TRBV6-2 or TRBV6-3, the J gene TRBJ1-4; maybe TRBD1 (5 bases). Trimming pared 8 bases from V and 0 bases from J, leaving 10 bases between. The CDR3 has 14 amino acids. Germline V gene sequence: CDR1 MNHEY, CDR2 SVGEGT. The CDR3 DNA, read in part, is TGTGCCAGCGGAGACAGTTCAACTAATGAAAAA. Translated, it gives CASGDSSTNEK. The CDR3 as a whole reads CASGDSSTNEKLFF.